This is a list of T cell receptor beta chains from one sample in a study of cytomegalovirus exposure and HLA in healthy donors. Profiling relied on immunoSEQ multiplex PCR, and the TCRdb table lists in-frame clones only, not all of them. Of 85,000 to 130,000 clones listed, roughly four fifths are singletons. Sequencing used PBMCs. Source of these receptors: a man aged 50 to 60 in good health and CMV-seronegative. CDR3s include the opening cysteine and the closing phenylalanine or tryptophan. D genes are given only for firm matches. Size values are once, few and many counts, or a class for expanded clones, and some rows have none.

length,J,D,size,V,DNA,CDR3
14,TRBJ1-1,TRBD1,.,TRBV9,TGTGCCAGCAGCTCGAGACAGGGGAACACTGAAGCTTTCTTT,CASSSRQGNTEAFF
14,TRBJ1-6,.,.,TRBV19,TGTGCCAGTAGTATAGCCGGGACACCGGAGTCCCTCCACTTT,CASSIAGTPESLHF
14,TRBJ1-6,.,.,TRBV29-1,TGCAGCGTCCGAAGGGAGGGGAGGGATTCACCCCTCCACTTT,CSVRREGRDSPLHF
14,TRBJ1-4,.,.,TRBV10-3,TGTGCCAGCAGTAGTACAGGGCTGAATGAAAAACTGTTTTTT,CASSSTGLNEKLFF
16,TRBJ1-3,TRBD1,.,TRBV5-1,TGCGCCAGCAGCTTGGGGGGACAGGACTCTGGAAACACCATATATTTT,CASSLGGQDSGNTIYF
16,TRBJ1-2,TRBD1,.,TRBV6-1,TGTGCCAGCAGTGTCTACTGGACAGGTGAAGTAGGTGGCTACACCTTC,CASSVYWTGEVGGYTF
14,TRBJ2-5,.,.,TRBV5-4,TGTGCCAGCAGCTTGGAGGGGTTAGGCGAGACCCAGTACTTC,CASSLEGLGETQYF
16,TRBJ2-3,TRBD1,once,TRBV7-2,TGTGCCAGCAGCTTAGATTCAGGGGGCTCCCCAGATACGCAGTATTTT,CASSLDSGGSPDTQYF
17,TRBJ1-1,TRBD1,.,TRBV10-1,TGCGCCAGCAGTGAGTCGGGGTTCCGACAGGGGAGCATGGAAGCTTTCTTT,CASSESGFRQGSMEAFF
16,TRBJ1-4,TRBD1,.,TRBV15,TGTGCCACCAGCAGAAACGCGGGACAGGGTAATGAAAAACTGTTTTTT,CATSRNAGQGNEKLFF
12,TRBJ2-1,.,.,TRBV7-2,TGTGCCAGCAGCTTCCCGCGGGGTGAGCAGTTCTTC,CASSFPRGEQFF
11,TRBJ1-2,.,.,TRBV10-3,TGTGCCAGTACAGACTACGAGGGCTACACCTTC,CASTDYEGYTF
12,TRBJ2-5,.,.,TRBV25-1,TGTGCCAGCAGTGACGCTTTCCGGGCCCAGTACTTC,CASSDAFRAQYF
13,TRBJ1-1,.,.,TRBV18,TGTGCCAGCGAGGGACTTCAGAACACTGAAGCTTTCTTT,CASEGLQNTEAFF
13,TRBJ2-2,.,.,TRBV28,TGTGCCAGCACCAGCGGGAACACCGGGGAGCTGTTTTTT,CASTSGNTGELFF
17,TRBJ1-2,.,.,TRBV4-1,TGCGCCAGCAGCCAAGATGTCACAGGCAGCAGGCTAGTTGGCTACACCTTC,CASSQDVTGSRLVGYTF
16,TRBJ2-5,TRBD2,.,TRBV7-3,TGTGCCAGCAGCCCGCGGAGTAGCGGGGGAAGAGAGACCCAGTACTTC,CASSPRSSGGRETQYF
14,TRBJ1-1,TRBD1,.,TRBV28,TGTGCCAGCAGTAGGGGACAGGGGATCACTGAAGCTTTCTTT,CASSRGQGITEAFF
15,TRBJ1-2,.,.,TRBV6-1,TGTGCCAGCAGTGAAATCGGGGTCGGCAACTATGGCTACACCTTC,CASSEIGVGNYGYTF
15,TRBJ2-1,.,few,TRBV5-5,TGTGCCAGCAGCTTGGACGGGGACTCCTACAATGAGCAGTTCTTC,CASSLDGDSYNEQFF
14,TRBJ1-2,TRBD1,few,TRBV6-4,TGTGCCAGCAGTGACTGGAGCAGGGGGCAAGGCTACACCTTC,CASSDWSRGQGYTF
14,TRBJ2-5,TRBD1,.,TRBV5-1,TGCGCCAGCAGCAGTACGGGACAGGGAGAGACCCAGTACTTC,CASSSTGQGETQYF